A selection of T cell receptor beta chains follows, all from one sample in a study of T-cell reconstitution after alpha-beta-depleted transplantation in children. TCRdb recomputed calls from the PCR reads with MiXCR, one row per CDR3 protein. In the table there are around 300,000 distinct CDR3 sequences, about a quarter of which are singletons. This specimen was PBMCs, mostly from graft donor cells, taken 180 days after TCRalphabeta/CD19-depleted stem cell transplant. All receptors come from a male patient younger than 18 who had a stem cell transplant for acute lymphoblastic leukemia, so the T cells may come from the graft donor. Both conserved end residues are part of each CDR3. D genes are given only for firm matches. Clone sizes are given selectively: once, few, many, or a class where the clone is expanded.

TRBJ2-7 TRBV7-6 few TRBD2 TGTGCCAGCAGCTTCACTAGCGGGGGGGACGAGCAGTACTTC CASSFTSGGDEQYF
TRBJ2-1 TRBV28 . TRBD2 TGTGCCAGCAGTTCCCTTCTAGCGGGAAGGCCCAATGAGCAGTTCTTC CASSSLLAGRPNEQFF
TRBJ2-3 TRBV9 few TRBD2 TGTGCCAGCAGCTCACGACGGACTAGCGGGAGATATAGCACAGATACGCAGTATTTT CASSSRRTSGRYSTDTQYF
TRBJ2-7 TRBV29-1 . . TGCAGCGTACTTGGACGGGCTGGGGGGAACGAGCAGTACTTC CSVLGRAGGNEQYF
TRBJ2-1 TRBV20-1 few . TGCAGTGCTAGGAGGATCCCTTCCTACAATGAGCAGTTCTTC CSARRIPSYNEQFF
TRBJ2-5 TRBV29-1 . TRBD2 TGCAGCGCCCGGGGACTATTTGTGGAGACCCAGTACTTC CSARGLFVETQYF
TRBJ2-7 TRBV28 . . TGTGCCAGCAGTCTCGTATACAGCCGCGAGCAGTACTTC CASSLVYSREQYF
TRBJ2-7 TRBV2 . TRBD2 TGTGCCAGCAGTGAACCCCGACTAAGCGGGAATTCCTACGAGCAGTACTTC CASSEPRLSGNSYEQYF
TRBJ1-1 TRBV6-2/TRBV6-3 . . TGTGCCAGCAGTTCCTCTTTTACAGGAAACACTGAAGCTTTCTTT CASSSSFTGNTEAFF
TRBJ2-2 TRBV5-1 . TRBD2 TGCGCCAGCAGCTTGTCCCTAGCGGACCACACCGGGGAGCTGTTTTTT CASSLSLADHTGELFF
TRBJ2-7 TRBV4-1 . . TGCGCCAGCAGCCCGGACGTAACCTACGAGCAGTACTTC CASSPDVTYEQYF
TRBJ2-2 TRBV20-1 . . TGCAGTGCTAGAGAGCGCTGGCGGGGGAACACCGGGGAGCTGTTTTTT CSARERWRGNTGELFF
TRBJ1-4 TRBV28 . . TGTGCCAGCAGTCCCGCGATCCAAGAAAAACTGTTTTTT CASSPAIQEKLFF
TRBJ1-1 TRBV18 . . TGTGCCAGCTCAGCCCTCTGGGGTCCTGAAGCTTTCTTT CASSALWGPEAFF
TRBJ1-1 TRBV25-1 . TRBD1 TGTGCCAGCGGAGACAGGGAATTCACTGAAGCTTTCTTT CASGDREFTEAFF
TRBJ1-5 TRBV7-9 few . TGTGCCAGCAGCCTACAGGGTGGACAGCCCCAGCATTTT CASSLQGGQPQHF
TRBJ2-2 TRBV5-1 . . TGCGCCAGCAGCCGGCTGGGGCAGGGAGACACCGGGGAGCTGTTTTTT CASSRLGQGDTGELFF
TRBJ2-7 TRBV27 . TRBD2 TGTGCCAGCAGTTTTAGCGGGGGTACCTACGAGCAGTACTTC CASSFSGGTYEQYF
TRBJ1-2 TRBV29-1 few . TGCAGCGTTGCGGGGGATTGGTCCTATGGCTACACCTTC CSVAGDWSYGYTF
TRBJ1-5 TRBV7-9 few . TGTGCCAGCAGCTTAGCCGCGGGCAATCAGCCCCAGCATTTT CASSLAAGNQPQHF
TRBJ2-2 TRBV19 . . TGTGCCAGTAGTATAGACGGGATCAACACCGGGGAGCTGTTTTTT CASSIDGINTGELFF
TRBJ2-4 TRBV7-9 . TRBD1 TGTGCCAGCAGTACGACCCTAGGACAGGGGCAAAACATTCAGTACTTC CASSTTLGQGQNIQYF
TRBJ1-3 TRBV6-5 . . TGTGCCAGCAGTTACGGGGCAGCGAACTCTGGAAACACCATATATTTT CASSYGAANSGNTIYF
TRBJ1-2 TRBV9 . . TGTGCCAGCAGCGTAGATACCAGTCACTATGGCTACACCTTC CASSVDTSHYGYTF
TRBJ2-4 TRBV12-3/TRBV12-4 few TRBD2 TGTGCCAGCAGCAGACTAGCGGGGGATGGGGCCAAAAACATTCAGTACTTC CASSRLAGDGAKNIQYF
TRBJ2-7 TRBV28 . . TGTGCCAGCAGGGACTACCAGTTTGAGTACGAGCAGTACTTC CASRDYQFEYEQYF
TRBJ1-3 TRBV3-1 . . TGTGCCAGCAGCCAAAGGCGGGCCTCTGGAAACACCATATATTTT CASSQRRASGNTIYF
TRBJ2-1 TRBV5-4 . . TGTGCCAGCAGCTTGTCCATACGACTCTACTACAATGAGCAGTTCTTC CASSLSIRLYYNEQFF
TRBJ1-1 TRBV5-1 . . TGCGCCAGCAGCTTGGGGGGGACTCTCCTAAACATGAACACTGAAGCTTTCTTT CASSLGGTLLNMNTEAFF
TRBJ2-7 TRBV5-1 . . TGCGCCAGCAGCTTGGCCCCCAGGGGAACCCGTAGCTCCTACGAGCAGTACTTC CASSLAPRGTRSSYEQYF
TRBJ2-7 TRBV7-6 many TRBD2 TGTGCCAGCAGCGGAGGAACTAGCGGGAGAATCTACGAGCAGTACTTC CASSGGTSGRIYEQYF
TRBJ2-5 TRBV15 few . TGTGCCACCTCCTTAGCTAGTAGAGAAGAGACCCAGTACTTC CATSLASREETQYF
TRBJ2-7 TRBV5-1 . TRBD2 TGCGCCAGCAGCTTTCTAGCGGATGCGGGGTACGAGCAGTACTTC CASSFLADAGYEQYF
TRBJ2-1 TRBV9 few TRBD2 TGTGCCAGCAGCGTGGGGGGACTAGCGGGGGGAGGTGAGCAGTTCTTC CASSVGGLAGGGEQFF
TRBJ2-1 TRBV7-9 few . TGTGCCTCGAAGGGGACCTACAATGAGCAGTTCTTC CASKGTYNEQFF
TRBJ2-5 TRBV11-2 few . TGTGCCAGCAGCTCGTCCGCCGGGACTCCCCAGAAGACCCAGTACTTC CASSSSAGTPQKTQYF
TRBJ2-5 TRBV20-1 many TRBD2 TGCAGTGCTATCATAGCGGGAGGAGCAGAGACCCAGTACTTC CSAIIAGGAETQYF
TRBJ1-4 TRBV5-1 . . TGCGCCAGCAGCGTCACGGGAGACAATGAAAAACTGTTTTTT CASSVTGDNEKLFF
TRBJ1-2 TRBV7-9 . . TGTGCCAGCAGCTTAGGGGGATTATATGGCTACACCTTC CASSLGGLYGYTF
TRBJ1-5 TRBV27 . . TGTGCCAGCAGTTTATCGGGTCCTCAAGACAGGCTTAGGATTCAGCCCCAGCATTTT CASSLSGPQDRLRIQPQHF
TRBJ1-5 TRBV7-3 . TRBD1 TGTGCCAGCAGCTTATGGGGGGCCCGGGACAGGAACAATCAGCCCCAGCATTTT CASSLWGARDRNNQPQHF
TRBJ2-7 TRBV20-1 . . TGCAGTGCTAGAGATCCTAGGACTCGCTCCTACGAGCAGTACTTC CSARDPRTRSYEQYF
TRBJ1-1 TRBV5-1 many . TGCGCCAGCAGCTTGGAACTTTTGAACACTGAAGCTTTCTTT CASSLELLNTEAFF